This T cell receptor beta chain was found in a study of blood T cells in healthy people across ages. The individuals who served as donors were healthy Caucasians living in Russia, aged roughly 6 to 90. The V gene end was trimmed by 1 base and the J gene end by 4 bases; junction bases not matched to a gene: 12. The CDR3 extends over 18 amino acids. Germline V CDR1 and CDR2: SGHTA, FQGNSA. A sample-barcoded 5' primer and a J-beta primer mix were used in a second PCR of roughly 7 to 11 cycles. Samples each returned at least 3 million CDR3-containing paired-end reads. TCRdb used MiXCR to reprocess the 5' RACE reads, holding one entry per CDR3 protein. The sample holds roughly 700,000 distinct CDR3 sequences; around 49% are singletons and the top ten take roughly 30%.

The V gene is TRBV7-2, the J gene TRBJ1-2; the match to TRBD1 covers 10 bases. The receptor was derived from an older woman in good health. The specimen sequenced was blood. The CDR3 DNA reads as TGTGCCAGCAGCTTAGAGGGCGACAGGGGGCGGGGGACCTATGGCTACACCTTC. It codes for CASSLEGDRGRGTYGYTF.